The 10 T cell receptor beta chains below come from one sample, sequenced in a study of CD8+CD57+ T cells in acquired aplastic anemia. Template material for TCR beta VDJ and CDR3 profiling consisted of genomic DNA. TCRdb called the reads again in MiXCR, with one record for every CDR3 protein. The sample contains some 200,000 distinct CDR3 sequences, over 55% of which appear only once. The sample consisted of sorted CD4+, CD8+, or CD8+CD57+ T cells (not recorded which) from PBMCs. These receptors were obtained from a human donor in good health.

This clonotype has ten or more counts. The rearrangement links TRBV6-1 to TRBJ2-7, with TRBD1 as a possible D gene (5 bases). CDR1 is MNHNS, CDR2 SASEGT, per germline. The length of the CDR3 is 14 residues. Trimming took 4 bases from V and 3 from J, leaving 13 bases between them. The CDR3 protein is CASSAGQSFYEQYF. The CDR3 DNA reads as TGTGCCAGCAGTGCCGGACAATCGTTCTACGAGCAGTACTTC.

V and J are TRBV9 and TRBJ2-7; TRBD1 or TRBD2 may be the D gene (7 bases each). CDR1 and CDR2 from the germline V gene are SGDLS and YYNGEE. V lost 4 bases, J lost 1 base, and 21 bases lay in between. The CDR3 sequence is 17 residues long. The CDR3 DNA sequence: TGTGCCAGCAGCACAGGGGAGGGCACGCAGGGATCCTACGAGCAGTACTTC. Its translation: CASSTGEGTQGSYEQYF.

The sample holds many counts of this clonotype. The rearrangement uses TRBV20-1 and TRBJ2-5; 7 nucleotides align to TRBD2. The V and J ends lost 1 base and 3 bases, in that order; junction bases with no gene match: 5. The CDR3 runs 14 residues. Germline CDR1 DFQATT, CDR2 SNEGSKA (reference sequence). The CDR3 spells CSARVPSGEETQYF. Written as DNA, the CDR3 is TGCAGTGCTAGAGTCCCTAGCGGCGAAGAGACCCAGTACTTC.

In DNA form, the CDR3 reads TGCGCCAGCAGCGAGGCAGGTATAGGACATGGCTACACCTTC. This codes for CASSEAGIGHGYTF. The chain uses TRBV5-1 and TRBJ1-2; D remains ambiguous. Germline CDR1 is SGHRS and CDR2 is YFSETQ. The CDR3 is 14 residues long. V was pared by 4 bases and J by 6 bases, with 16 bases between.

With respect to this clonotype: An end of the junction does not agree with germline; a read error may underlie this. The chain has TRBV7-3 and TRBJ1-2; TRBD1 aligns across 7 bases. The germline V gene encodes CDR1 SGHTA and CDR2 FQGTGA. This CDR3 is built from 13 residues. This CDR3 is CDSSVTGFGDYTF. In nucleotides, the CDR3 is TGTGACAGCAGCGTGACAGGGTTCGGAGACTACACCTTC.

The chain recombines TRBV20-1 with TRBJ2-7; D uncertain. Looked up from germline, CDR1 is DFQATT and CDR2 is SNEGSKA (reference sequence). This CDR3 region has 9 residues. The CDR3 reads CQNIYEQYF. As DNA, the CDR3 is TGCCAAAATATCTACGAGCAGTACTTC.

The table lists this clonotype with a few counts. CDR3 residues: CASSLAWGGDEQFF. CDR3 coding DNA: TGTGCCAGCAGCTTAGCGTGGGGAGGCGATGAGCAGTTCTTC. The chain couples TRBV7-9 to TRBJ2-1, with D maybe TRBD2 (6 bases). Germline CDR1 reads SEHNR; CDR2 reads FQNEAQ (reference sequence). This CDR3 has 14 residues. V shed 0 bases and J shed 8 bases, with 11 bases lying between them.

This chain uses TRBV20-1 with TRBJ2-3, with TRBD1 matching 8 bases. The CDR3 contains 13 residues. CDR1 DFQATT and CDR2 SNEGSKA come from the germline V gene (reference sequence). With V trimmed by 8 bases and J by 1 base, 5 bases remained unmatched. CDR3 amino acids: CSRPGQGTDTQYF. Written as DNA, the CDR3 is TGCAGTAGGCCGGGACAGGGCACAGATACGCAGTATTTT.

This clonotype was detected only a few times. The rearrangement uses TRBV10-3 and TRBJ1-1; tentatively, D is TRBD1 (5 bases). V was trimmed by 2 bases and J by 2 bases, leaving 9 bases between them. This CDR3 spans 14 amino acids. Germline V lookup: CDR1 ENHRY, CDR2 SYGVKD. CDR3 loop: CAISEKGLNTEAFF. The CDR3 DNA reads as TGTGCCATCAGTGAGAAGGGGCTAAACACTGAAGCTTTCTTT.

CDR3 nucleotide sequence: TGTGCCAGCAGCCCCCCGGCAAGCCGAGAGACCCAGTACTTC. As protein: CASSPPASRETQYF. The chain employs TRBV7-3 and TRBJ2-5; the D is unclear. Germline V gene lookup returns CDR1 SGHTA and CDR2 FQGTGA. This CDR3 is built from 14 residues. V was pared by 5 bases and J by 4 bases, with 14 bases between.